These 20 T cell receptor beta chains were all obtained from the same sample, sequenced in a study of OX40 agonist ivuxolimab in advanced cancers. Profiling relied on immunoSEQ multiplex PCR, and the TCRdb table lists in-frame clones only, not all of them. The sample lists 25,000 to 40,000 clones, around 85% occurring once. Sequenced here: CD4+ or CD8+ T cells sorted from blood, sampled in a trial of the OX40 agonist ivuxolimab. These receptors were collected from an adult with an advanced solid tumor such as melanoma, head and neck, liver or kidney cancer.

This rearrangement joins TRBV19 to TRBJ1-1; the match to TRBD1 covers 12 bases. CDR1 is LNHDA and CDR2 is SQIVND in the germline V gene (reference sequence). V was clipped by 7 bases and J by 6 bases; unmatched bases: 18. The CDR3 has 18 residues. The CDR3 is CASITTMGTGGVFAEAFF. DNA for the CDR3: TGTGCCAGTATCACTACAATGGGGACAGGGGGCGTCTTTGCTGAAGCTTTCTTT. Complete variable domain (other parts from reference TRBV19 and TRBJ1-1): DGGITQSPKYLFRKEGQNVTLSCEQNLNHDAMYWYRQDPGQGLRLIYYSQIVNDFQKGDIAEGYSVSREKKESFPLTVTSAQKNPTAFYLCASITTMGTGGVFAEAFFGQGTRLTVV.

The rearrangement links TRBV11-1 to TRBJ2-1; no clear D gene. This CDR3 is 16 amino acids long. With 5 bases removed from V and 6 bases from J, the gap between germline ends came to 20 bases. Germline CDR1 reads SGHAT; CDR2 reads FQDESV (reference sequence). This chain's CDR3 is CASSPRFGSRGNEQFF. The CDR3, as DNA: TGTGCCAGCAGCCCTCGGTTTGGGTCCCGTGGCAATGAGCAGTTCTTC.

The chain is built from TRBV19 and TRBJ1-1; TRBD1 is a possible D gene (5 bases). Trimming shortened V by 5 bases and J by 1 base, and 11 bases separated the two germline ends. The CDR3 has 14 residues. The germline V gene encodes CDR1 LNHDA and CDR2 SQIVND (reference sequence). The CDR3 nucleotides read TGTGCCAGTAGTCCTTACACAGGGAACACTGAAGCTTTCTTT. Its protein is CASSPYTGNTEAFF.

The V and J genes are TRBV4-1 and TRBJ1-5; D may be TRBD1 (6 bases). V dropped 0 bases and J dropped 1 base, with 16 bases sitting between them. The CDR3 is made up of 18 amino acids. Germline values: CDR1 MGHRA, CDR2 YSYEKL. The CDR3 bases are TGCGCCAGCAGCCAAGAAGGGGGGCGGGGGCGGAGCAATCAGCCCCAGCATTTT. It translates to CASSQEGGRGRSNQPQHF.

The V call is TRBV6-5, the J call TRBJ1-5; 8 bases are a match to TRBD1. Germline assignment: CDR1 MNHEY and CDR2 SVGAGI. With 6 bases clipped from V and 0 bases from J, the junction kept 4 bases outside the gene matches. The CDR3 consists of 15 residues. Written as DNA, the CDR3 is TGTGCCAGCAGCCGGACAGGGTCTAGCAATCAGCCCCAGCATTTT. This codes for CASSRTGSSNQPQHF.

The V gene is TRBV6-1, the J gene TRBJ1-2; weak D call: TRBD1 (5 bases). Germline values: CDR1 MNHNS, CDR2 SASEGT. The V end lost 1 base, the J end lost 4 bases, and 13 bases lay between the germline ends. The CDR3 has 15 amino acids. CDR3 residues: CASSEVDNLLYGYTF. The CDR3 DNA sequence: TGTGCCAGCAGTGAAGTGGACAATTTACTCTATGGCTACACCTTC.

The chain employs TRBV4-2 and TRBJ2-5; a possible D gene is TRBD2 (5 bases). The CDR3 is 14 residues long. The V gene's germline CDR1 is LGHNA and CDR2 YNFKEQ. V dropped 0 bases and J dropped 1 base, with 6 bases sitting between them. The DNA for the CDR3 is TGTGCCAGCAGCCAAGAGGACTTCCAAGAGACCCAGTACTTC. Amino acids: CASSQEDFQETQYF.

This chain links TRBV29-1 with TRBJ2-5; tentatively, D is TRBD2 (6 bases). The germline V gene has CDR1 SQVTM and CDR2 ANQGSEA. The ends were cut back, 1 base at V and 4 bases at J, with 16 bases in the middle. This CDR3 contains 15 residues. CDR3 DNA sequence: TGCAGCGTTGAAGGCCCCACGGGGGTTCGAGAGACCCAGTACTTC. This sequence encodes CSVEGPTGVRETQYF.

This chain joins TRBV30 and TRBJ2-3; D ambiguous. V lost 1 base and J lost 0, with 8 bases in between. Germline V CDR1 and CDR2: GTSNPN, SVGIG (reference sequence). The CDR3 length is 14 residues. CDR3 sequence: CAWSGASSTDTQYF. In DNA form, the CDR3 reads TGTGCCTGGAGTGGGGCCTCTAGCACAGATACGCAGTATTTT. The full variable domain, completed using reference TRBV30 and TRBJ2-3, is SQTIHQWPATLVQPVGSPLSLECTVEGTSNPNLYWYRQAAGRGLQLLFYSVGIGQISSEVPQNLSASRPQDRQFILSSKKLLLSDSGFYLCAWSGASSTDTQYFGPGTRLTVL.

This chain connects TRBV19 to TRBJ2-3; D is uncertain. The CDR3 runs to 13 residues. Trimming stripped 5 bases from V and 0 bases from J, with 6 bases between. The germline CDR1 and CDR2 sequences are LNHDA and SQIVND (reference sequence). The chain's CDR3 is CASSSASTDTQYF. DNA for the CDR3: TGTGCCAGTAGTTCGGCCAGCACAGATACGCAGTATTTT.

The genes are TRBV5-4 and TRBJ2-7; 7 bases align to TRBD1. There are 13 residues in the CDR3. Germline CDR1 and CDR2: SGHNT and YYREEE (reference sequence). J gave up 11 bases and V 0 bases, and 8 bases lay outside the gene matches. CDR3 bases: TGTGCCAGCAGCTTGGGAGGGACAGCTGACGAGTACTTC. Protein: CASSLGGTADEYF.

V usage is TRBV5-1 and J usage is TRBJ2-1; 12 bases line up with TRBD2. V trimming: 2 bases; J trimming: 9 bases; junction bases outside the gene matches: 9. The germline V gene has CDR1 SGHRS and CDR2 YFSETQ. This CDR3 has 16 residues. The CDR3 protein is CASSFEGLAGFTEQFF. The CDR3 coding sequence is TGCGCCAGCAGCTTCGAAGGACTAGCGGGATTCACTGAGCAGTTCTTC.

In this sample, this clone turned up once. The chain combines TRBV9 with TRBJ2-1; tentative D call: TRBD2 (6 bases). Per the germline V gene, CDR1 is SGDLS and CDR2 is YYNGEE. The CDR3 covers 14 residues. The V and J ends lost 0 bases and 5 bases respectively, with 9 bases between them. The CDR3 DNA reads TGTGCCAGCAGCGTAGGCGGGACTGACAATGAGCAGTTCTTC. Translation gives CASSVGGTDNEQFF.

The chain carries TRBV5-6 and TRBJ2-1, with unresolved D. CDR3 length: 16 residues. Trimming shortened V by 4 bases and J by 9 bases, and 23 bases separated the two germline ends. Germline CDR1 reads SGHDT; CDR2 reads YYEEEE. CDR3 region: CASSPTGKSPIGEQFF. The CDR3 DNA reads as TGTGCCAGCAGCCCGACTGGGAAGTCCCCAATCGGTGAGCAGTTCTTC.

The chain carries TRBV19 and TRBJ1-2; D call uncertain. Germline V gene data show CDR1 as LNHDA and CDR2 as SQIVND (reference sequence). Trimming stripped 6 bases from V and 1 base from J, with 15 bases between. This CDR3 has 15 residues. The CDR3 region has the DNA TGTGCCAGTAGCCCCCCGAAAAGTATTAACTATGGCTACACCTTC. It is translated as CASSPPKSINYGYTF.

J is TRBJ2-5 and V is TRBV25-1; tentatively, D is TRBD2 (6 bases). The V gene lost 0 bases and the J gene lost 5 bases, with 19 bases spanning the gap. The germline V gene has CDR1 MGHDK and CDR2 SYGVNS. The CDR3 has 17 amino acids. CDR3 in DNA: TGTGCCAGCAGTGAATATATGGGGGGACTCAAAGATGAGACCCAGTACTTC. Its protein is CASSEYMGGLKDETQYF.

This clone came up once. V and J are TRBV11-2 and TRBJ2-7; 9 bases fit TRBD2. V trimming: 1 base; J trimming: 3 bases; junction bases outside the gene matches: 16. This CDR3 contains 19 residues. From germline, CDR1 is SGHAT and CDR2 FQNNGV. The CDR3 DNA sequence: TGTGCCAGCAGCTTAGGCGCCGTAGCGGGAGCCCTTTTCCTCTACGAGCAGTACTTC. It is translated as CASSLGAVAGALFLYEQYF.

This clone was counted between two and nine times. Distinct nucleotide sequences in the sample also encode this CDR3. This chain links TRBV11-2 with TRBJ2-2; perhaps TRBD2 as D (5 bases). This CDR3 has 14 residues. The germline CDR1 and CDR2 sequences are SGHAT and FQNNGV. Between the trimmed V and J ends, which lost 5 bases and 1 base, there was a span of 8 bases. CDR3 protein: CASSRRGNTGELFF. In DNA, the CDR3 is TGTGCCAGCAGCCGACGGGGGAACACCGGGGAGCTGTTTTTT.

V is TRBV4-1 and J is TRBJ2-5; D perhaps matches TRBD2 (6 bases). Germline loops: CDR1 MGHRA, CDR2 YSYEKL. V lost 4 bases to trimming and J lost 5 bases, with 14 bases between them. This CDR3 is built from 14 residues. The CDR3 loop is CASSLSGGWETQYF. The CDR3 DNA follows: TGCGCCAGCAGCCTGTCCGGGGGATGGGAGACCCAGTACTTC.

The chain joins TRBV7-9 to TRBJ2-7; 11 positions agree with TRBD1. CDR3 length: 12 residues. Looked up from germline, CDR1 is SEHNR and CDR2 is FQNEAQ (reference sequence). In DNA, the CDR3 is TGTGCGGCGGGACAGGGGGTCTACGAGCAGTACTTC. This encodes CAAGQGVYEQYF.